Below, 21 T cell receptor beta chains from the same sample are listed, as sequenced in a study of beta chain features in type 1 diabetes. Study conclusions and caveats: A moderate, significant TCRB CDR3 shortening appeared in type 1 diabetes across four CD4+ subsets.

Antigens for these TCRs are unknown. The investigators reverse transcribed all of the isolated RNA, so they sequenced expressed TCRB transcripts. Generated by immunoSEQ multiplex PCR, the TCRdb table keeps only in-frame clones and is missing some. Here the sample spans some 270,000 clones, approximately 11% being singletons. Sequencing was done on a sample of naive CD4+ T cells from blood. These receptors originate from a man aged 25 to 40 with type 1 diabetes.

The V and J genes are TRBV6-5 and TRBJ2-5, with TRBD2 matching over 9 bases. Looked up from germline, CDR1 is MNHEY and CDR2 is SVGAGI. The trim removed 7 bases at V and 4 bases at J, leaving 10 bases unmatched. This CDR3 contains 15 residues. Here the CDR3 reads CASKGLAFTGETQYF. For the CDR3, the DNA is TGTGCCAGCAAGGGACTAGCCTTCACGGGAGAGACCCAGTACTTC.

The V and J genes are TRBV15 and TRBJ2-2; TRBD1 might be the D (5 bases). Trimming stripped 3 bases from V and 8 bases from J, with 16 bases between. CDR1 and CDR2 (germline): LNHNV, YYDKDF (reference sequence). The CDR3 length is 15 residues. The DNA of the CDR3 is TGTGCCACCAGCAGCTTGGGGCCGCCTACTGGGGAGCTGTTTTTT. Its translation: CATSSLGPPTGELFF. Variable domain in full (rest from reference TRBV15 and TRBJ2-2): DAMVIQNPRYQVTQFGKPVTLSCSQTLNHNVMYWYQQKSSQAPKLLFHYYDKDFNNEADTPDNFQSRRPNTSFCFLDIRSPGLGDTAMYLCATSSLGPPTGELFFGEGSRLTVL.

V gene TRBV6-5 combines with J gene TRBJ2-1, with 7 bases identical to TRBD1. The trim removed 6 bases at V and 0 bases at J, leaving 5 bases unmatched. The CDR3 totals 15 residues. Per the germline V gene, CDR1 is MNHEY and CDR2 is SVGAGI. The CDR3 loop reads CASRPQGYSYNEQFF. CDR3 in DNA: TGTGCCAGCAGACCACAGGGGTACTCCTACAATGAGCAGTTCTTC.

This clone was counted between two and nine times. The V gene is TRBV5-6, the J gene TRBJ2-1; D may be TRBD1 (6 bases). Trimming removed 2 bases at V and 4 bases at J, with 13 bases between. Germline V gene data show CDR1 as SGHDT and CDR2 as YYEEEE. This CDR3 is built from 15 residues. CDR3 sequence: CASSFQGGRYNEQFF. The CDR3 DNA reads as TGTGCCAGCAGCTTCCAAGGGGGAAGATACAATGAGCAGTTCTTC.

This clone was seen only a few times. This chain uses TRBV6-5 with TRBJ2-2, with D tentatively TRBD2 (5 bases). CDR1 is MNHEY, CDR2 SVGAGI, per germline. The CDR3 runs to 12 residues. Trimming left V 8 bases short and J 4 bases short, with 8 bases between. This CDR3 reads CASHEGTGELFF. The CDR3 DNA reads TGTGCCAGCCATGAGGGCACCGGGGAGCTGTTTTTT.

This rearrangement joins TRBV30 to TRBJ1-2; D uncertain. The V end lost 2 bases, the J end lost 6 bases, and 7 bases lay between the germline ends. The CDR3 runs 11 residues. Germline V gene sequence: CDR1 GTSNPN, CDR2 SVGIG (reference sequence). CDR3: CAWSRENGYTF. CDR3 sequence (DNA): TGTGCCTGGAGTAGGGAGAATGGCTACACCTTC.

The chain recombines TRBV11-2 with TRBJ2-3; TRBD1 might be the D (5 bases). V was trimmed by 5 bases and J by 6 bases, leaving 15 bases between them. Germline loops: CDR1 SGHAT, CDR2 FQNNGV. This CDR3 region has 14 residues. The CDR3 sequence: CASSPLISGDTQYF. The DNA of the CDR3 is TGTGCCAGCAGCCCCCTGATTTCAGGGGATACGCAGTATTTT.

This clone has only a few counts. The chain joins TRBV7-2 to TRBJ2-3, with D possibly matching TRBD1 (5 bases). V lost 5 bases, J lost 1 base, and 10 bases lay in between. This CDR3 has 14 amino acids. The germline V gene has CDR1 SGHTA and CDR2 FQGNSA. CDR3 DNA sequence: TGTGCCAGCAGCGACACCAGGGGCACAGATACGCAGTATTTT. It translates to CASSDTRGTDTQYF.

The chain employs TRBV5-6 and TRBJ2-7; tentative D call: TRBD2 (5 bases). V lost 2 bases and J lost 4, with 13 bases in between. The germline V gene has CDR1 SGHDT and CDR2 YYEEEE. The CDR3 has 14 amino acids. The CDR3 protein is CASSFVFSGYEQYF. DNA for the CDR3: TGTGCCAGCAGCTTCGTATTTTCGGGATACGAGCAGTACTTC.

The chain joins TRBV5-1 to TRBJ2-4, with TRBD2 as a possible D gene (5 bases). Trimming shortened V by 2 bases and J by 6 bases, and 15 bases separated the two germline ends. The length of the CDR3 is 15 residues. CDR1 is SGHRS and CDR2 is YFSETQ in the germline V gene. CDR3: CASSFNWAEGNIQYF. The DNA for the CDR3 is TGCGCCAGCAGCTTCAACTGGGCCGAGGGAAACATTCAGTACTTC.

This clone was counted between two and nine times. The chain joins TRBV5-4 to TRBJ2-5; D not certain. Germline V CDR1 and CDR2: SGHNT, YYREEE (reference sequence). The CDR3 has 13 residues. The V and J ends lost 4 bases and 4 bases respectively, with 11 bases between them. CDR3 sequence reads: CASSPVGSETQYF. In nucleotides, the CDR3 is TGTGCCAGCAGCCCTGTGGGCTCAGAGACCCAGTACTTC.

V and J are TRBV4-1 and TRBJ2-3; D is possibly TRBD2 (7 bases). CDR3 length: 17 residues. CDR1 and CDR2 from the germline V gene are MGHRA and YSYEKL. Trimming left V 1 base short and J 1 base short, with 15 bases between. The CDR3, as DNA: TGCGCCAGCAGCCAAGCCTCGGGGCGGGGGCGCACAGATACGCAGTATTTT. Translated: CASSQASGRGRTDTQYF.

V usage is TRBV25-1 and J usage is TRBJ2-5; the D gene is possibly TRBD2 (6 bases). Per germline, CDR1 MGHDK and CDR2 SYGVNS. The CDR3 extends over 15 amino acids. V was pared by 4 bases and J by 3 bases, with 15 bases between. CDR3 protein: CASSAFRDFEETQYF. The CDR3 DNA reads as TGTGCCAGCAGTGCCTTCCGGGACTTCGAAGAGACCCAGTACTTC.

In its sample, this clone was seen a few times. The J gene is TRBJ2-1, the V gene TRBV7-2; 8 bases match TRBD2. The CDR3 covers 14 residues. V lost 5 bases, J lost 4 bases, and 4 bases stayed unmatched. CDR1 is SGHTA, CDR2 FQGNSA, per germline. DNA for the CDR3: TGTGCCAGCAGCATCGGGAGGGCTTACAATGAGCAGTTCTTC. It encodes CASSIGRAYNEQFF.

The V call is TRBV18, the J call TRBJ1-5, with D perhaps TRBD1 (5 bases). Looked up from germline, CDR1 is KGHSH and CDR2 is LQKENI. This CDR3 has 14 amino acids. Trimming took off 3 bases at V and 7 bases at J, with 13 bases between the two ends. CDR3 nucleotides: TGTGCCAGCTCACCTCCAGGGAGGAAACAGCCCCAGCATTTT. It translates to CASSPPGRKQPQHF.

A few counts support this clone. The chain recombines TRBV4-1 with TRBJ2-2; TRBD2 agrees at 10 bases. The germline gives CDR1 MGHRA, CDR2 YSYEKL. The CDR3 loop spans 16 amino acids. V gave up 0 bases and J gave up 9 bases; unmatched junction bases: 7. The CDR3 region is CASSQEASGGFRELFF. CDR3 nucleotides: TGCGCCAGCAGCCAAGAAGCTAGCGGGGGTTTCAGGGAGCTGTTTTTT.

The DNA for the CDR3 is TGTGCCAGCAGCTCGAGACTAGCGGGGTACAATGAGCAGTTCTTC. Residues: CASSSRLAGYNEQFF. The chain carries TRBV7-3 and TRBJ2-1; TRBD2 agrees at 11 bases. The junction had 3 bases not matched to a gene; V was cut back by 4 bases and J by 4 bases. Germline V gene sequence: CDR1 SGHTA, CDR2 FQGTGA. This CDR3 has 15 amino acids.

The CDR3: CASSPVGLAESSYEQYF. The CDR3, as DNA: TGTGCCAGCAGCCCGGTGGGGCTAGCGGAGAGCTCCTACGAGCAGTACTTC. V and J are TRBV7-2 and TRBJ2-7, with 7 bases aligning to TRBD2. Germline V CDR1 and CDR2: SGHTA, FQGNSA. This CDR3 has 17 residues. Trimming took 5 bases from V and 0 from J; bases not matched to a gene: 13.

The CDR3: CATSRNRGNTEAFF. The DNA for the CDR3 is TGTGCCACCAGCAGAAACAGGGGGAACACTGAAGCTTTCTTT. The rearrangement links TRBV15 to TRBJ1-1; 7 bases match TRBD1. The V and J ends lost 2 bases and 1 base, in that order; junction bases with no gene match: 1. The CDR3 runs 14 residues. Looked up from germline, CDR1 is LNHNV and CDR2 is YYDKDF (reference sequence).

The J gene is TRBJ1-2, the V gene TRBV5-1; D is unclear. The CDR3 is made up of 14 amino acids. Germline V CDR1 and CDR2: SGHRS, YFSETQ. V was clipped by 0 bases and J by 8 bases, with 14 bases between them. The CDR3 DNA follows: TGCGCCAGCAGCTTGGTATTGGGCCCGCAAGGCTACACCTTC. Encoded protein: CASSLVLGPQGYTF.

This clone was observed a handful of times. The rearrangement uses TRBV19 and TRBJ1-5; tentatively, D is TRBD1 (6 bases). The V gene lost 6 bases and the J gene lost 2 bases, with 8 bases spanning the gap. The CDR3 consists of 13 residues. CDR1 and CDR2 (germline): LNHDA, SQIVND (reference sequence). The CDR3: CASRQGRNQPQHF. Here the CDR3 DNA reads TGTGCCAGTAGACAGGGTCGCAATCAGCCCCAGCATTTT.